A selection of T cell receptor beta chains follows, all from one sample in a study of spatial heterogeneity in lung cancer. Using its own MiXCR run on the 5' RACE reads, TCRdb lists one record per CDR3 protein. Of 85,000 to 100,000 distinct CDR3 sequences listed, roughly a fifth are singletons. This material consisted of PBMCs, taken at follow-up. All receptors derive from a male donor with early-stage non-small cell lung cancer. Both conserved end residues are part of each CDR3. The D gene is left open where the match is weak. Size is stated for part of the rows, as once, few or many counts, or as a class when the clone is expanded.

j_gene	v_gene	abundance	d_gene	CDR3aa	CDR3nt
TRBJ2-7	TRBV20-1	.	.	CSATHPGGRKPYEQYF	TGCAGTGCTACGCACCCCGGAGGGAGAAAGCCCTACGAGCAGTACTTC
TRBJ2-5	TRBV12-3/TRBV12-4	many	.	CASRAEVQETQYF	TGTGCCAGCAGGGCTGAGGTCCAAGAGACCCAGTACTTC
TRBJ1-2	TRBV11-2	few	TRBD1	CASSQTGQGGPNYGYTF	TGTGCCAGCAGCCAAACGGGACAGGGGGGACCTAACTATGGCTACACCTTC
TRBJ1-5	TRBV14	few	.	CASSQDRRSNQPQHF	TGTGCCAGCAGCCAAGACAGACGTAGCAATCAGCCCCAGCATTTT
TRBJ2-2	TRBV27	.	TRBD1	CASSRGQGWIGELFF	TGTGCCAGCAGTCGAGGACAGGGGTGGATCGGGGAGCTGTTTTTT
TRBJ1-1	TRBV6-2/TRBV6-3	.	.	CASSYLISGTGTEAFF	TGTGCCAGCAGTTATCTCATATCCGGGACGGGCACTGAAGCTTTCTTT
TRBJ2-3	TRBV12-3/TRBV12-4	few	.	CASSLVVGAFDTQYF	TGTGCCAGCAGTTTAGTGGTAGGGGCTTTCGATACGCAGTATTTT
TRBJ1-1	TRBV24-1	.	.	CATSDPPNTEAFF	TGTGCCACCAGTGACCCCCCGAACACTGAAGCTTTCTTT
TRBJ2-7	TRBV5-1	few	TRBD1	CASSLMTGNIHEQYF	TGCGCCAGCAGCTTGATGACAGGGAATATCCACGAGCAGTACTTC
TRBJ1-5	TRBV6-5	few	.	CASSYQGRGDQPQHF	TGTGCCAGCAGTTACCAGGGGCGAGGGGATCAGCCCCAGCATTTT
TRBJ2-1	TRBV6-6	few	.	CASSYSARKGEQFF	TGTGCCAGCAGTTACTCCGCCCGTAAGGGTGAGCAGTTCTTC
TRBJ2-5	TRBV20-1	few	TRBD2	CSAFEASGWEETQYF	TGCAGTGCTTTCGAAGCTAGCGGATGGGAGGAGACCCAGTACTTC
TRBJ2-1	TRBV12-3/TRBV12-4	.	TRBD2	CASKTGTSIEQFF	TGTGCCAGCAAAACCGGGACTAGTATCGAGCAGTTCTTC
TRBJ2-3	TRBV27	few	.	CASRLRAQGDTQYF	TGTGCCAGCAGACTGAGGGCCCAGGGAGATACGCAGTATTTT
TRBJ2-3	TRBV19	many	.	CASSIGLTDTQYF	TGTGCCAGTAGTATAGGGCTGACAGATACGCAGTATTTT
TRBJ2-1	TRBV5-1	few	.	CASSEGNNEQFF	TGCGCCAGCAGCGAGGGGAACAATGAGCAGTTCTTC
TRBJ1-2	TRBV27	many	TRBD1	CASSRTGGRFNYGYTF	TGTGCCAGCAGTAGGACAGGGGGAAGATTTAACTATGGCTACACCTTC
TRBJ1-5	TRBV7-8	few	.	CASSAFTGFRTNQPQHF	TGTGCCAGCAGCGCTTTTACAGGGTTCCGGACCAATCAGCCCCAGCATTTT
TRBJ2-1	TRBV9	.	.	CASSTGLGEQFF	TGTGCCAGCAGCACGGGTTTAGGTGAGCAGTTCTTC
TRBJ1-2	TRBV6-5	few	TRBD1	CASSRDGQGGYGYTF	TGTGCCAGCAGCCGGGACGGACAGGGTGGATATGGCTACACCTTC
TRBJ1-1	TRBV20-1	many	.	CSANRLGMNTEAFF	TGCAGTGCTAACCGACTTGGGATGAACACTGAAGCTTTCTTT
TRBJ2-5	TRBV12-3/TRBV12-4	.	TRBD2	CASGTSGRASETQYF	TGTGCCAGCGGGACTAGCGGGAGGGCTAGTGAGACCCAGTACTTC
TRBJ2-1	TRBV2	few	.	CASSEAPGSGPANNEQFF	TGTGCCAGCAGTGAAGCGCCGGGGAGCGGACCTGCTAACAATGAGCAGTTCTTC